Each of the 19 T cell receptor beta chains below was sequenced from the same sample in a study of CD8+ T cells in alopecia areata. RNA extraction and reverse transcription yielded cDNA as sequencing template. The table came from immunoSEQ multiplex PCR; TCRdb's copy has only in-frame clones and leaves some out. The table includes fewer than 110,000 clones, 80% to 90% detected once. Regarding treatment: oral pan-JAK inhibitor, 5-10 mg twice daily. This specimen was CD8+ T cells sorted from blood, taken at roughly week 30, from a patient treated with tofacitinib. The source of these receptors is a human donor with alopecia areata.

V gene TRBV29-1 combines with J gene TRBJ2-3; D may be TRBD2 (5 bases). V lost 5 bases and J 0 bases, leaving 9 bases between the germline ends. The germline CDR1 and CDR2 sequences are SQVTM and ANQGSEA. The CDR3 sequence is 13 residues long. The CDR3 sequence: CSVPGLSTDTQYF. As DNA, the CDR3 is TGCAGCGTTCCCGGACTTAGCACAGATACGCAGTATTTT.

The CDR3 coding sequence is TGTGCCAGCAGCCCCTTCATACCGAACACTGAAGCTTTCTTT. Amino acid sequence: CASSPFIPNTEAFF. The chain employs TRBV7-7 and TRBJ1-1; D call uncertain. The CDR3 sequence is 14 residues long. Trimming took off 5 bases at V and 1 base at J, with 11 bases between the two ends. Germline CDR1 SSHAT, CDR2 FNYEAQ (reference sequence).

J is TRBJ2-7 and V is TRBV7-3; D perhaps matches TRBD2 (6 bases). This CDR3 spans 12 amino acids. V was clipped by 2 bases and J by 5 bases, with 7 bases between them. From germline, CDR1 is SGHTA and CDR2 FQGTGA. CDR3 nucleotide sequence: TGTGCCAGCAGCTTAGGAGGGGACGAGCAGTACTTC. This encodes CASSLGGDEQYF.

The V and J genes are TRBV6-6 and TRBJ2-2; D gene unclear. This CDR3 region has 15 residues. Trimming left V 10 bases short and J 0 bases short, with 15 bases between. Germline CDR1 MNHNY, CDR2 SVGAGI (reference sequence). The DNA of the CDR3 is TGTGCCACAGAGTCCCAGGACGCGAACACCGGGGAGCTGTTTTTT. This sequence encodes CATESQDANTGELFF.

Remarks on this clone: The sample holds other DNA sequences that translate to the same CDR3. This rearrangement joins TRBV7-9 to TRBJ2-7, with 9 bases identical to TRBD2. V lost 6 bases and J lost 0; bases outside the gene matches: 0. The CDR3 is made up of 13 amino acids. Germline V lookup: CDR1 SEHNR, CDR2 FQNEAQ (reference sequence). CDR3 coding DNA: TGTGCCAGCAGTAGCGGGAGCTCCTACGAGCAGTACTTC. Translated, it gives CASSSGSSYEQYF.

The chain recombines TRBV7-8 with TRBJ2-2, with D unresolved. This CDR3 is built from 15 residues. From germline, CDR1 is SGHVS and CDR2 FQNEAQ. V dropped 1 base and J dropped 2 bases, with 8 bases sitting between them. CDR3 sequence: CASSLVVANTGELFF. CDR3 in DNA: TGTGCCAGCAGCTTAGTGGTTGCCAACACCGGGGAGCTGTTTTTT.

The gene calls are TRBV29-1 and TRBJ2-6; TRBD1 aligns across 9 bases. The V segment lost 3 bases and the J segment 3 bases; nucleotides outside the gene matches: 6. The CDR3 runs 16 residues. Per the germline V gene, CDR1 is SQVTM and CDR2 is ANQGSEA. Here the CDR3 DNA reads TGCAGCGTTGACACAGGGGGCGAAATTGGGGCCAACGTCCTGACTTTC. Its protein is CSVDTGGEIGANVLTF.

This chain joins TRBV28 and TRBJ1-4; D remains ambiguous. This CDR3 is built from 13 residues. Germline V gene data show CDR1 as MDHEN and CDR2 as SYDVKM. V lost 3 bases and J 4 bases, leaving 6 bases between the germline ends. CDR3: CASSFQSNEKLFF. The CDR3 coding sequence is TGTGCCAGCAGTTTTCAGAGTAATGAAAAACTGTTTTTT.

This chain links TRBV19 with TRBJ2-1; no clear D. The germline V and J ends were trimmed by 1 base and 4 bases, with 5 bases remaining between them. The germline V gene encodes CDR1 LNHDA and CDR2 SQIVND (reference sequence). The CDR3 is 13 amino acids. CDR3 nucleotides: TGTGCCAGTAGTATAGGAATTTACAATGAGCAGTTCTTC. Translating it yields CASSIGIYNEQFF.

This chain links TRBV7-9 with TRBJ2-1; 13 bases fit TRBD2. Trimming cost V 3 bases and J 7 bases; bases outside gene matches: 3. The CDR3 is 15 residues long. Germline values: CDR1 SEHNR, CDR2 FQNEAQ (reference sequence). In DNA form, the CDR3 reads TGTGCCAGCAGCTTGACTAGCGGGAGGAGAAATGAGCAGTTCTTC. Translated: CASSLTSGRRNEQFF. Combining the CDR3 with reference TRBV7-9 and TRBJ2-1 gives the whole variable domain DTGVSQNPRHKITKRGQNVTFRCDPISEHNRLYWYRQTLGQGPEFLTYFQNEAQLEKSRLLSDRFSAERPKGSFSTLEIQRTEQGDSAMYLCASSLTSGRRNEQFFGPGTRLTVL.

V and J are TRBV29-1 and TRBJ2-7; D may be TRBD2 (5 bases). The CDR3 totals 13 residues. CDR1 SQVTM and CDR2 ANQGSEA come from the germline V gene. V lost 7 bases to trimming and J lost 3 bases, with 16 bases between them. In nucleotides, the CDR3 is TGCAGCGCCCGGGGAATGGGATACTACGAGCAGTACTTC. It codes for CSARGMGYYEQYF.

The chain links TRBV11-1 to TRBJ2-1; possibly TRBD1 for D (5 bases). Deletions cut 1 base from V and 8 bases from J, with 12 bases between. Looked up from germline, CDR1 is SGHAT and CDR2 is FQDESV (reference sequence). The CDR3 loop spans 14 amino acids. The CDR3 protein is CASSLGLGPHEQFF. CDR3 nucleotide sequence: TGTGCCAGCAGCTTAGGGCTGGGGCCCCATGAGCAGTTCTTC.

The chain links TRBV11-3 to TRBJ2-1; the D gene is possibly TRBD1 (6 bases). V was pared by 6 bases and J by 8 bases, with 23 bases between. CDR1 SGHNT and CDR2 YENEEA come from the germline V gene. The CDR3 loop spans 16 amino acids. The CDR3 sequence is CASSSLPQGSLDEQFF. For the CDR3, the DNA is TGTGCCAGCAGTTCCCTCCCCCAGGGGTCTCTCGATGAGCAGTTCTTC.

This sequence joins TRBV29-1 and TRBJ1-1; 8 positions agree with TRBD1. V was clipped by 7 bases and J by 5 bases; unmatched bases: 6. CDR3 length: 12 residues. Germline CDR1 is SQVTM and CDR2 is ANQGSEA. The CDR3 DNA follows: TGCAGCGCTGGGACAGGAGGGACTGAAGCTTTCTTT. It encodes CSAGTGGTEAFF.

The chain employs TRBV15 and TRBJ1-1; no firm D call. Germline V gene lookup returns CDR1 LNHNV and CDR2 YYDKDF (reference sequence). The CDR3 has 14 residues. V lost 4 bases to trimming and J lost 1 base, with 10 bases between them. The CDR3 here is CATSKAGGNTEAFF. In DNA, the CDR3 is TGTGCCACCAGCAAGGCGGGAGGGAACACTGAAGCTTTCTTT.

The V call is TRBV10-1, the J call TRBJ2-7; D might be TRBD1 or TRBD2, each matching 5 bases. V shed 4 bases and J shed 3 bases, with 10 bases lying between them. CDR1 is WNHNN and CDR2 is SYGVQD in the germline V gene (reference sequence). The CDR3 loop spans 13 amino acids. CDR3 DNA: TGCGCCAGCAGTGCGGGACCGATCTACGAGCAGTACTTC. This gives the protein CASSAGPIYEQYF.

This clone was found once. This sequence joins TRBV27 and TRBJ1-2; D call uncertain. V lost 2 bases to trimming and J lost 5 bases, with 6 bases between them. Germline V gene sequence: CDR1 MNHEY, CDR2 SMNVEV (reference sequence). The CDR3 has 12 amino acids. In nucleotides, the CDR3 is TGTGCCAGCAGTTTACGAGGGTATGGCTACACCTTC. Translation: CASSLRGYGYTF.

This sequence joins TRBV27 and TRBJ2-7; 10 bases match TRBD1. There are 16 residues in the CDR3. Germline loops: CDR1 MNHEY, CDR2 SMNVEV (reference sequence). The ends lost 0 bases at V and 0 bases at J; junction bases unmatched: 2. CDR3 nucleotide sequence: TGTGCCAGCAGTTTATCATGGACAGGGGGCTCCTACGAGCAGTACTTC. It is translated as CASSLSWTGGSYEQYF.

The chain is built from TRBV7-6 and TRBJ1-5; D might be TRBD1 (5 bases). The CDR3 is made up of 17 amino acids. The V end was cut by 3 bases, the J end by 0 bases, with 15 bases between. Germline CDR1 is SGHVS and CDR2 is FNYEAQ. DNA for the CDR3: TGTGCCAGCAGCTTGGGCCAGGGACCTTATAGCAATCAGCCCCAGCATTTT. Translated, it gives CASSLGQGPYSNQPQHF.